This T cell receptor beta chain was retrieved from a study of blood T cells in healthy people across ages. Next came a second PCR, run for about 7 to 12 cycles, which used a sample-barcoded 5' primer along with a J-beta primer mix. From the 5' RACE reads, TCRdb called clonotypes with MiXCR, one entry per CDR3 protein. The table records 800,000 to 900,000 distinct CDR3 sequences, about 59% of them present only once. Per sample, at least 5 micrograms of total RNA were extracted. Germline V gene lookup returns CDR1 MNHEY and CDR2 SVGAGI. V shed 5 bases and J 11 bases; nucleotides not matched to a gene: 13. The CDR3 is made up of 15 amino acids.

The chain has TRBV6-5 and TRBJ2-5; 11 nucleotides agree with TRBD2. The sequencing sample was made of blood. The TCR comes from a man aged 30 to 39 in good health. The DNA of the CDR3 is TGTGCCAGCAGTCTAGCGGGGGGAAACTACAATGAGCAGTACTTC. Translated, it gives CASSLAGGNYNEQYF.